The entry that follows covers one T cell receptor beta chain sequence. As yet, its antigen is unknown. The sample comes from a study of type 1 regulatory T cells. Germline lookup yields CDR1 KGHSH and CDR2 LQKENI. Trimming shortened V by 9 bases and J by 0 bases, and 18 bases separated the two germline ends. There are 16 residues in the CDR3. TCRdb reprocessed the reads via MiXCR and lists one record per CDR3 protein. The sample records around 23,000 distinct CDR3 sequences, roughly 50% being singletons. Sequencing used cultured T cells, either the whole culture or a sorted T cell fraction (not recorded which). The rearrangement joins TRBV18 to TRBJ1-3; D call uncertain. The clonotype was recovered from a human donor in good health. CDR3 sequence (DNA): TGTGCCAGTACGACCCGTGAGTTAAGCTCTGGAAACACCATATATTTT. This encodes CASTTRELSSGNTIYF.